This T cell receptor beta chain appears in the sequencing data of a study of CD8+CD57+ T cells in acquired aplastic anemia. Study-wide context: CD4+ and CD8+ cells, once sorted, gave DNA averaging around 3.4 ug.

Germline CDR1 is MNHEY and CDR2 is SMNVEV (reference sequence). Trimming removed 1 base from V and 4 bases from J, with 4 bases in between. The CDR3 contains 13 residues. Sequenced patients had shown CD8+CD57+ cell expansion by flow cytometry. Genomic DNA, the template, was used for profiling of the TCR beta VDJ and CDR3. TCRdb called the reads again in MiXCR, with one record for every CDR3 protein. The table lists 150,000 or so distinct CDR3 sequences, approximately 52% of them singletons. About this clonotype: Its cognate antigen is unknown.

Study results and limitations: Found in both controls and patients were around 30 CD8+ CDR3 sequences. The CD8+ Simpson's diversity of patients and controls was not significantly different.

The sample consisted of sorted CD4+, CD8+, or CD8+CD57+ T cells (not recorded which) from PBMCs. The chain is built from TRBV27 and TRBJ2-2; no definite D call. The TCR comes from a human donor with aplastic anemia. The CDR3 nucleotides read TGTGCCAGCAGTTTATACGGCACCGGGGAGCTGTTTTTT. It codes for CASSLYGTGELFF.